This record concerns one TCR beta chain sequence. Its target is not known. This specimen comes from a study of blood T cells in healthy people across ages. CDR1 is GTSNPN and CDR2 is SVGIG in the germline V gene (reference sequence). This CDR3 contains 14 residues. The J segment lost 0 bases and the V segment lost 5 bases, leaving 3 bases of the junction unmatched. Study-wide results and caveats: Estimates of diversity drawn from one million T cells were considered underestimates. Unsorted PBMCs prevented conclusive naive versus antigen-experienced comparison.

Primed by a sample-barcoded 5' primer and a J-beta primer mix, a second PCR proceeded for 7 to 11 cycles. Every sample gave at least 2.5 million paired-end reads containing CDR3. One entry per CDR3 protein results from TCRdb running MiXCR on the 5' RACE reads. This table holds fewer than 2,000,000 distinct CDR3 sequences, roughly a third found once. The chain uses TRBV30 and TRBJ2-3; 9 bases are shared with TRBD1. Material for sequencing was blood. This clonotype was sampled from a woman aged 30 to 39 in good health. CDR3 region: CAWDRGVSTDTQYF. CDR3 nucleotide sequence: TGTGCCTGGGACAGGGGGGTGAGCACAGATACGCAGTATTTT.